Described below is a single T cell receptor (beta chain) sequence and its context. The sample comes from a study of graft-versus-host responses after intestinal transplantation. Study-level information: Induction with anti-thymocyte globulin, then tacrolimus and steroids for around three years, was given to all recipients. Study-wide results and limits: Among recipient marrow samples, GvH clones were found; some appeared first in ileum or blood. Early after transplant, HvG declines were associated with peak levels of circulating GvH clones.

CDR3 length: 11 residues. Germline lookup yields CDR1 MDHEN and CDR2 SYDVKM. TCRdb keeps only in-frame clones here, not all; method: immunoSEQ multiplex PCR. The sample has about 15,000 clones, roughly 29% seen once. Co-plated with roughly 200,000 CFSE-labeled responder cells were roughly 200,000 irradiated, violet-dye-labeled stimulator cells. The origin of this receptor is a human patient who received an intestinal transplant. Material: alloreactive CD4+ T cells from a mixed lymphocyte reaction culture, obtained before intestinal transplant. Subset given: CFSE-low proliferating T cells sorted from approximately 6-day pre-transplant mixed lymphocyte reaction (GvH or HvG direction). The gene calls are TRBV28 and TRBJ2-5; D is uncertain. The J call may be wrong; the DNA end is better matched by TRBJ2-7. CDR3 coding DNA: TGTGCCAGCAGACTAAACTACGAGCAGTACTTC. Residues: CASRLNYEQYF.